These 20 T cell receptor beta chains share one sample of origin, sequenced in a study of T cell responses to AZD1222 COVID-19 vaccine. Clones were sequenced by immunoSEQ multiplex PCR, and TCRdb holds only the in-frame ones, with some missing. The sample data list about 140,000 clones. The specimen was peripheral blood. These receptor sequences come from an adult in good health.

The chain uses TRBV4-2 and TRBJ1-4, with D tentatively TRBD1 (5 bases). Germline CDR1 and CDR2: LGHNA and YNFKEQ. V lost 0 bases, J lost 0 bases, and 11 bases lay in between. The CDR3 loop spans 17 amino acids. The CDR3 spells CASSQEDRLSTNEKLFF. The CDR3 DNA reads TGTGCCAGCAGCCAAGAAGACAGATTATCAACTAATGAAAAACTGTTTTTT.

V usage is TRBV6-5 and J usage is TRBJ2-5; tentatively, D is TRBD1 or TRBD2 (5 bases each). CDR3 size: 12 residues. Germline CDR1 is MNHEY and CDR2 is SVGAGI. Deletions cut 7 bases from V and 5 bases from J, with 11 bases between. This CDR3 reads CASISEGETQYF. CDR3 coding DNA: TGTGCCAGCATCAGTGAGGGGGAGACCCAGTACTTC.

The rearrangement uses TRBV12-3 or TRBV12-4 and TRBJ1-1; D not certain. V gave up 2 bases and J gave up 4 bases, with 2 bases separating them. CDR3 size: 11 residues. The CDR3 DNA reads TGTGCCAGCAGTTTAAGCACTGAAGCTTTCTTT. Residues: CASSLSTEAFF.

A note on this clone: One end of the junction fails to match germline, which may point to a read error. J is TRBJ2-7 and V is TRBV29-1, with D tentatively TRBD1 (6 bases). The CDR3 spans 11 residues. Germline CDR1 is SQVTM and CDR2 is ANQGSEA. The CDR3 bases are TGCAGCGTTGAGGAACAGGGCTATTCATTATTC. This sequence encodes CSVEEQGYSLF.

The chain combines TRBV4-1 with TRBJ2-7, with D tentatively TRBD1 (6 bases). CDR3 length: 16 residues. Per the germline V gene, CDR1 is MGHRA and CDR2 is YSYEKL. Trimming removed 0 bases from V and 0 bases from J, with 12 bases in between. CDR3 protein: CASSQDLGQSSYEQYF. CDR3 bases: TGCGCCAGCAGCCAAGATCTCGGACAGAGCTCCTACGAGCAGTACTTC.

The V gene is TRBV19, the J gene TRBJ1-2; D is unresolved. The germline CDR1 and CDR2 sequences are LNHDA and SQIVND (reference sequence). The CDR3 length is 15 residues. Trimming cost V 7 bases and J 1 base, with 16 bases left between them. CDR3 region: CASTRTAEVNYGYTF. CDR3 sequence (DNA): TGTGCCAGTACTAGGACGGCAGAAGTTAACTATGGCTACACCTTC.

The chain links TRBV15 to TRBJ1-1; a possible D gene is TRBD1 (5 bases). CDR1 is LNHNV and CDR2 is YYDKDF in the germline V gene (reference sequence). V lost 1 base to trimming and J lost 10 bases, with 16 bases between them. The CDR3 length is 14 residues. CDR3 sequence: CATSRVGTRGVAFF. DNA for the CDR3: TGTGCCACCAGCAGAGTGGGGACTCGGGGGGTAGCTTTCTTT.

J is TRBJ1-5 and V is TRBV5-5; 9 bases map to TRBD1. The CDR3 has 15 amino acids. Germline V gene sequence: CDR1 SGHKS, CDR2 YYEKEE (reference sequence). The ends lost 5 bases at V and 3 bases at J; junction bases unmatched: 6. CDR3 amino acids: CASSLTGGNNQPQHF. CDR3 sequence (DNA): TGTGCCAGCAGTTTGACAGGGGGAAACAATCAGCCCCAGCATTTT.

V is TRBV5-1 and J is TRBJ1-1; unclear D gene. This CDR3 has 14 amino acids. Per the germline V gene, CDR1 is SGHRS and CDR2 is YFSETQ. Trimming pared 6 bases from V and 1 base from J, leaving 13 bases between. CDR3 amino acids: CASKAVTENTEAFF. CDR3 bases: TGCGCCAGCAAGGCGGTAACAGAGAACACTGAAGCTTTCTTT.

The chain carries TRBV14 and TRBJ1-2; 7 nucleotides line up with TRBD1. Germline loops: CDR1 SGHDN, CDR2 FVKESK. The CDR3 loop spans 15 amino acids. With 6 bases clipped from V and 8 bases from J, the junction kept 15 bases outside the gene matches. This CDR3 reads CASRPARGPGGGYTF. CDR3 nucleotide sequence: TGTGCCAGCAGGCCGGCGAGGGGGCCTGGCGGGGGCTACACCTTC.

The rearrangement uses TRBV3-1 (or the pseudogene TRBV3-2) and TRBJ1-2, with D tentatively TRBD1 (5 bases). Deletions cut 4 bases from V and 5 bases from J, with 17 bases between. The length of the CDR3 is 15 residues. CDR1 LGHDT and CDR2 YNNKEL come from the germline V gene (reference sequence). CDR3 sequence: CASSPSNGAGYGYTF. In DNA, the CDR3 is TGTGCCAGCAGCCCTTCTAATGGGGCGGGATATGGCTACACCTTC.

The chain links TRBV5-1 to TRBJ1-6; D might be TRBD1 (5 bases). CDR3 length equals 15 residues. The germline CDR1 and CDR2 sequences are SGHRS and YFSETQ. Trimming shortened V by 4 bases and J by 7 bases, and 15 bases separated the two germline ends. The CDR3 DNA follows: TGCGCCAGCAGCGCCCGGGACCGCCAGAATTCACCCCTCCACTTT. Translated, it gives CASSARDRQNSPLHF. The whole variable domain, filled in from reference TRBV5-1 and TRBJ1-6, reads KAGVTQTPRYLIKTRGQQVTLSCSPISGHRSVSWYQQTPGQGLQFLFEYFSETQRNKGNFPGRFSGRQFSNSRSEMNVSTLELGDSALYLCASSARDRQNSPLHFGNGTRLTVT.

The chain is built from TRBV19 and TRBJ2-1; D gene unclear. This CDR3 has 12 residues. The germline gives CDR1 LNHDA, CDR2 SQIVND (reference sequence). Trimming cost V 3 bases and J 9 bases, with 9 bases left between them. The CDR3 nucleotides read TGTGCCAGTAGTATGACCCCGACTGAGCAGTTCTTC. Translated, it gives CASSMTPTEQFF.

The V call is TRBV11-2, the J call TRBJ1-2; D is unresolved. The V end was cut by 0 bases, the J end by 0 bases, with 8 bases between. The CDR3 loop spans 15 amino acids. Looked up from germline, CDR1 is SGHAT and CDR2 is FQNNGV. This CDR3 is CASSLDRSANYGYTF. In DNA form, the CDR3 reads TGTGCCAGCAGCTTAGATCGGTCAGCTAACTATGGCTACACCTTC.

In the case of this clone: The sample contains more than one DNA sequence encoding this CDR3. This chain connects TRBV18 to TRBJ2-1, with D possibly matching TRBD2 (5 bases). Trimming removed 3 bases from V and 0 bases from J, with 9 bases in between. The CDR3 runs 15 residues. Germline lookup yields CDR1 KGHSH and CDR2 LQKENI. The CDR3 sequence: CASSPSAGSYNEQFF. As DNA, the CDR3 is TGTGCCAGCTCACCCTCCGCGGGCTCCTACAATGAGCAGTTCTTC.

The rearrangement links TRBV6-5 to TRBJ1-1; D is unclear. Trimming stripped 5 bases from V and 5 bases from J, with 12 bases between. The germline V gene encodes CDR1 MNHEY and CDR2 SVGAGI. This CDR3 is 13 amino acids long. The CDR3 DNA sequence: TGTGCCAGCAGTACGAATTCGGAGACTGAAGCTTTCTTT. Its translation: CASSTNSETEAFF.

V and J are TRBV28 and TRBJ1-2, with unresolved D. The germline V and J ends were trimmed by 2 bases and 8 bases, with 12 bases remaining between them. The CDR3 is 13 residues long. Per the germline V gene, CDR1 is MDHEN and CDR2 is SYDVKM. Written as DNA, the CDR3 is TGTGCCAGCAGTTTACTTTCTGGGATCGGCTACACCTTC. It yields the protein CASSLLSGIGYTF.

The CDR3 DNA sequence: TGTGCCAGCAGAGACAGGGTTGCGGACGAGCAGTACTTC. This sequence encodes CASRDRVADEQYF. V usage is TRBV2 and J usage is TRBJ2-7; 7 bases align to TRBD1. Germline CDR1 SNHLY, CDR2 FYNNEI. This CDR3 comprises 13 residues. Germline trimming cut 6 bases from V and 5 bases from J; bases unmatched to any gene: 7.

V is TRBV25-1 and J is TRBJ1-1; D not certain. V shed 1 base and J shed 4 bases, with 10 bases lying between them. The germline CDR1 and CDR2 sequences are MGHDK and SYGVNS. The CDR3 consists of 14 residues. For the CDR3, the DNA is TGTGCCAGCAGTGAATTGGGAGGGCCCACTGAAGCTTTCTTT. It translates to CASSELGGPTEAFF. Complete variable domain (other parts from reference TRBV25-1 and TRBJ1-1): EADIYQTPRYLVIGTGKKITLECSQTMGHDKMYWYQQDPGMELHLIHYSYGVNSTEKGDLSSESTVSRIRTEHFPLTLESARPSHTSQYLCASSELGGPTEAFFGQGTRLTVV.

This CDR3 is CASSFPPGDYSNQPQHF. The CDR3, as DNA: TGTGCCAGCAGTTTTCCACCAGGAGACTATAGCAATCAGCCCCAGCATTTT. The chain combines TRBV28 with TRBJ1-5, with D uncertain. Germline V lookup: CDR1 MDHEN, CDR2 SYDVKM. This CDR3 has 17 amino acids. V was trimmed by 3 bases and J by 0 bases, leaving 15 bases between them.